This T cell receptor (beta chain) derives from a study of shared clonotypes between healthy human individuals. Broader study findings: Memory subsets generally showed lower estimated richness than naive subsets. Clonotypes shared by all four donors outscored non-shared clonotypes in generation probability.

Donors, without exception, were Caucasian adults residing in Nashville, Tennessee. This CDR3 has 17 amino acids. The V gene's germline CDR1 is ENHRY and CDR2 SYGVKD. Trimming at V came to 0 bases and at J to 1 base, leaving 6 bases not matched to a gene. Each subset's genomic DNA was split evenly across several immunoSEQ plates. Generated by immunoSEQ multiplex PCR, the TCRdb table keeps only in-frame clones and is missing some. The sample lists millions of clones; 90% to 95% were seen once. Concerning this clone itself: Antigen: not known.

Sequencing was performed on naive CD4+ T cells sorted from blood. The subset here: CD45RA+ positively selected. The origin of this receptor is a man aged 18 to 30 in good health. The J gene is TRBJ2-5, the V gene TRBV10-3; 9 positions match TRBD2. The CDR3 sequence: CAISESRLAGTQETQYF. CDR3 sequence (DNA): TGTGCCATCAGTGAGTCGAGGCTAGCGGGAACCCAAGAGACCCAGTACTTC.